This T cell receptor (beta chain) was documented in a study of blood T cell repertoires in COVID-19 (dated by TCRdb to the early 2020s). About the investigation overall: Samples covering the acute and convalescent phases of COVID-19 were provided by collaborators in the United States, Italy and Spain. The material from the prospective study consisted of cDNA or gDNA derived from T cells, B-cell-depleted T cells, or PBMCs. Deeply sampled blood TCRbeta repertoires from subjects exposed to, actively infected with, or recovered from COVID-19 were included in the dataset. The repertoires were made available in a free public database intended to serve as a resource for research on the immune response to SARS-CoV-2. Samples came from the ongoing ImmuneRACE study (first 160 participants) plus 1,254 subjects from 6 global collaborators. Sample metadata almost always included a de-identified subject ID, COVID-19 status, age in years and sex. Where available, HLA class I and class II types were taken from metadata supplied by the sample provider and were not determined by assay-based typing. What the authors observed across the whole study: The amount of clinical and demographic metadata varied by source and participant and was provided uncurated.

Collaborating institutions collected whole blood in K2EDTA tubes following their own protocols. For TCRbeta analysis, collaborators shipped samples in one of three forms: frozen whole blood, isolated PBMCs, or DNA extracted from either of those sample types. TCRbeta CDR3 regions were amplified from genomic DNA by means of the immunoSEQ Assay, a bias-controlled multiplex PCR. Regarding the original processing steps: The number of nucleated cells in each sample was estimated from the amplification of reference gene primers within the assay. To quantify the absolute abundance of each unique TCRbeta CDR3 rearrangement, sequence reads were collapsed and filtered. For each sample, productive Simpson clonality was calculated by taking the square root of Simpson's diversity index across productive rearrangements. This immuneACCESS table, as held by TCRdb, lists in-frame sequences with V and J called but not all clones. Of the missing ones, under half trace to an unresolved V gene in checked studies; the others have no known cause. V, J and clone size are those of that table, while D and trimming were read from the DNA. This sample gives some 490,000 clones in total; over 75% of them show up just once. Of the sample, 3% to 4% is held by the ten largest clones.

Turning to this clone: Its antigen is currently not known. Base quality data are lacking; no much larger clone is found one base away.

Spanning cysteine to phenylalanine, the CDR3 consists of 14 amino acids. The retained sequence is limited to the CDR3, 42 bases, with the frame set at the first base. CDR1 and CDR2, per the germline V gene (reference sequence), are LNHDA and SQIVND. V loses 4 bases, J loses 3 bases, and the germline ends lie 9 bases apart. Recombination linked TRBV19 to TRBJ2-2, and the D gene may be TRBD1, 5 bases matching. The sequencing sample was made of peripheral blood. The receptor comes from a human donor in a cohort sampled during active COVID-19. The CDR3 has the sequence CASSTTTDTGELFF. The DNA reads as follows: TGTGCCAGTAGTACAACGACAGACACCGGGGAGCTGTTTTTT. The entire variable domain, with the stretches around the CDR3 drawn from the reference TRBV19 and TRBJ2-2 proteins, is DGGITQSPKYLFRKEGQNVTLSCEQNLNHDAMYWYRQDPGQGLRLIYYSQIVNDFQKGDIAEGYSVSREKKESFPLTVTSAQKNPTAFYLCASSTTTDTGELFFGEGSRLTVL.